Below, 30 T cell receptor beta chains from the same sample are listed, as sequenced in a study of blood T cell repertoires in COVID-19. The repertoire was sequenced with immunoSEQ multiplex PCR; TCRdb's copy has only in-frame clones and lacks some. Seen here are roughly 50,000 clones, 65% to 90% observed once, and the top ten hold roughly 7%. Sequences were obtained from peripheral blood. These receptors were obtained from a man between 35 and 55 years old with acute or convalescent COVID-19.

This clone was detected only once. V is TRBV5-8 and J is TRBJ1-2; D ambiguous. V gave up 0 bases and J gave up 8 bases, with 17 bases separating them. In germline, CDR1 is SGHTS, CDR2 YDEGEE. The CDR3 extends over 15 amino acids. CDR3 sequence reads: CASSLVDPAIGGYTF. The CDR3 region has the DNA TGTGCCAGCAGCTTGGTTGACCCCGCGATCGGGGGCTACACCTTC.

The chain combines TRBV7-8 with TRBJ2-1, with a possible D match to TRBD1 (5 bases). The V end lost 0 bases, the J end lost 8 bases, and 26 bases lay between the germline ends. This CDR3 is 19 amino acids long. The germline CDR1 and CDR2 sequences are SGHVS and FQNEAQ. The CDR3 here is CASSLAETAGRPRKDEQFF. CDR3 in DNA: TGTGCCAGCAGCTTAGCTGAAACGGCAGGGCGCCCTAGGAAAGATGAGCAGTTCTTC.

CDR3 region: CAWIMNTEAFF. CDR3 coding DNA: TGTGCCTGGATTATGAACACTGAAGCTTTCTTT. The J gene is TRBJ1-1, the V gene TRBV30; D gene unclear. CDR1 is GTSNPN, CDR2 SVGIG, per germline (reference sequence). Deletions cut 4 bases from V and 0 bases from J, with 3 bases between. The CDR3 is 11 residues long.

The CDR3 is CASSGRVTEAFF. The CDR3 nucleotides are TGTGCCAGTAGTGGCAGGGTCACTGAAGCTTTCTTT. V usage is TRBV19 and J usage is TRBJ1-1, with D possibly being TRBD1 (5 bases). Trimming pared 5 bases from V and 4 bases from J, leaving 8 bases between. CDR3 length equals 12 residues. Per germline, CDR1 LNHDA and CDR2 SQIVND (reference sequence).

CDR3 sequence: CASRLLAGGRTDTQYF. In DNA, the CDR3 is TGTGCCAGCAGGCTATTAGCGGGGGGTCGTACAGATACGCAGTATTTT. The chain has TRBV2 and TRBJ2-3; 10 positions match TRBD2. CDR1 is SNHLY, CDR2 FYNNEI, per germline. This CDR3 spans 16 amino acids. Trimming removed 6 bases from V and 3 bases from J; junction bases left unmatched: 9.

This sequence joins TRBV5-1 and TRBJ2-3; 9 bases line up with TRBD1. Germline CDR1 is SGHRS and CDR2 is YFSETQ. V lost 5 bases to trimming and J lost 13 bases; unmatched junction nucleotides: 8. The CDR3 spans 12 residues. CDR3 in DNA: TGCGCCAGCAGTCCCGGACAGGGGCCCGAGTATTTT. Translating it yields CASSPGQGPEYF.

This clone showed up just a few times. The chain has TRBV11-2 and TRBJ1-4, with 9 positions matching TRBD1. V lost 0 bases, J lost 7 bases, and 0 bases stayed unmatched. CDR1 is SGHAT, CDR2 FQNNGV, per germline. The CDR3 length is 14 residues. CDR3 protein: CASSLEGQGEKLFF. The CDR3 nucleotides read TGTGCCAGCAGCTTAGAGGGACAGGGTGAAAAACTGTTTTTT.

About this clone: One end of the junction is discordant with germline, which a read error may explain. The sample contains more than one DNA sequence encoding this CDR3. This chain joins TRBV4-1 and TRBJ2-3, with 11 bases that match TRBD2. Germline V gives CDR1 MGHRA, CDR2 YSYEKL. The CDR3 is 19 amino acids. The CDR3 DNA reads TGCGCCAGCAGCCCTTACCCTAGCGGGGGGACGGGTCCCGGGGATACGCAGTATTTC. This codes for CASSPYPSGGTGPGDTQYF.

The chain links TRBV23-1 to TRBJ2-2; 9 bases are shared with TRBD1. TRBV23-1 is labeled an ORF, and its function is uncertain. V lost 4 bases, J lost 7 bases, and 7 bases stayed unmatched. This CDR3 has 15 residues. In DNA form, the CDR3 reads TGCGCCAGCAGTCGAGGGGACAGGGAGATCGGGGAGCTGTTTTTT. It translates to CASSRGDREIGELFF.

The chain couples TRBV7-2 to TRBJ1-5; weak D call: TRBD1 (5 bases). The V gene lost 1 base and the J gene lost 1 base, with 11 bases spanning the gap. The CDR3 is 16 residues long. Germline assignment: CDR1 SGHTA and CDR2 FQGNSA. The CDR3 sequence is CASSLGGAPSNQPQHF. CDR3 coding DNA: TGTGCCAGCAGCTTAGGTGGGGCACCAAGCAATCAGCCCCAGCATTTT.

The chain employs TRBV28 and TRBJ2-1; TRBD2 matches 9 bases. The CDR3 totals 15 residues. Germline V gene data show CDR1 as MDHEN and CDR2 as SYDVKM. J was trimmed by 7 bases and V by 2 bases; bases with no gene match: 6. The CDR3 sequence is CASSLAGGLRNEQFF. The CDR3 DNA follows: TGTGCCAGCAGTTTAGCGGGGGGGTTGAGGAATGAGCAGTTCTTC.

In its sample, this clone was seen once. This chain connects TRBV5-1 to TRBJ1-6; a possible D gene is TRBD1 (5 bases). Germline CDR1 is SGHRS and CDR2 is YFSETQ. V dropped 0 bases and J dropped 7 bases, with 14 bases sitting between them. The CDR3 has 16 residues. The DNA for the CDR3 is TGCGCCAGCAGCTTGGAAAATCAGGGTCGCAATTCACCCCTCCACTTT. Translated: CASSLENQGRNSPLHF.

This clone was counted a few times. The chain recombines TRBV10-1 with TRBJ1-2, with TRBD1 as a possible D gene (6 bases). Germline V gene sequence: CDR1 WNHNN, CDR2 SYGVQD (reference sequence). The V end lost 5 bases, the J end lost 2 bases, and 9 bases lay between the germline ends. This CDR3 is 13 amino acids long. The CDR3 spells CASSFGQNYGYTF. The CDR3 DNA reads TGCGCCAGCAGTTTCGGACAGAACTATGGCTACACCTTC.

This chain uses TRBV12-3 or TRBV12-4 with TRBJ1-2; D remains unclear. The V end lost 7 bases, the J end lost 2 bases, and 11 bases lay between the germline ends. This CDR3 has 13 residues. This CDR3 is CASTLVLNYGYTF. The CDR3 coding sequence is TGTGCCAGCACCCTCGTCCTCAACTATGGCTACACCTTC.

The chain employs TRBV30 and TRBJ1-2; no reliable D call. Trimming took off 4 bases at V and 4 bases at J, with 13 bases between the two ends. Germline CDR1 and CDR2: GTSNPN and SVGIG (reference sequence). The CDR3 is 13 amino acids. CDR3 sequence: CAWKPSGIYGYTF. The CDR3 nucleotides read TGTGCCTGGAAACCGTCGGGGATCTATGGCTACACCTTC.

This chain links TRBV7-8 with TRBJ1-1, with 8 bases matching TRBD1. CDR1 and CDR2 (germline): SGHVS, FQNEAQ. The length of the CDR3 is 16 residues. Trimming cost V 5 bases and J 1 base; bases outside gene matches: 9. CDR3 protein: CASSRGTGGGNTEAFF. Written as DNA, the CDR3 is TGTGCCAGCAGCCGCGGGACAGGAGGAGGGAACACTGAAGCTTTCTTT.

In nucleotides, the CDR3 is TGTGCCAGCAGTCGACGCCCGGGACTAGCGGGGGGGACAGATACGCAGTATTTT. As protein: CASSRRPGLAGGTDTQYF. V and J are TRBV27 and TRBJ2-3, with 16 bases matching TRBD2. Germline V gives CDR1 MNHEY, CDR2 SMNVEV (reference sequence). This CDR3 spans 18 amino acids. The J segment lost 3 bases and the V segment lost 5 bases, leaving 8 bases of the junction unmatched.

The V gene is TRBV2, the J gene TRBJ2-7, with 7 bases identical to TRBD1. The V gene's germline CDR1 is SNHLY and CDR2 FYNNEI. Trimming removed 5 bases from V and 5 bases from J; junction bases left unmatched: 3. The CDR3 is 12 residues long. In nucleotides, the CDR3 is TGTGCCAGCAGTAACAGGGGCGACGAGCAGTACTTC. Protein: CASSNRGDEQYF.

This chain uses TRBV4-1 with TRBJ2-3; the D gene is possibly TRBD1 (6 bases). The germline V gene has CDR1 MGHRA and CDR2 YSYEKL. CDR3 length: 16 amino acids. Trimming shortened V by 4 bases and J by 0 bases, and 14 bases separated the two germline ends. CDR3 region: CASSPFGRGSTDTQYF. Written as DNA, the CDR3 is TGCGCCAGCAGCCCATTTGGCAGGGGTAGCACAGATACGCAGTATTTT.

The chain recombines TRBV9 with TRBJ2-5; 9 nucleotides line up with TRBD1. The ends lost 4 bases at V and 4 bases at J; junction bases unmatched: 8. This CDR3 spans 15 amino acids. Germline V gene lookup returns CDR1 SGDLS and CDR2 YYNGEE. The CDR3 DNA reads TGTGCCAGCAGCCCACAGGGGGCGAATCTAGAGACCCAGTACTTC. Translating gives CASSPQGANLETQYF.

V usage is TRBV3-1 (or the pseudogene TRBV3-2) and J usage is TRBJ1-1; unclear D gene. V shed 3 bases and J shed 3 bases, with 11 bases lying between them. The CDR3 consists of 14 residues. Germline V gene lookup returns CDR1 LGHDT and CDR2 YNNKEL (reference sequence). The CDR3 DNA is TGTGCCAGCAGCCAGCTAGGTAGGTACACTGAAGCTTTCTTT. It is translated as CASSQLGRYTEAFF.

The chain couples TRBV27 to TRBJ2-4; TRBD2 matches at 9 bases. Germline values: CDR1 MNHEY, CDR2 SMNVEV (reference sequence). This CDR3 spans 17 amino acids. V was clipped by 0 bases and J by 4 bases; unmatched bases: 7. The CDR3 DNA sequence: TGTGCCAGCAGTTTATCGACCCCAAGCGGGGGGAAAAACATTCAGTACTTC. It yields the protein CASSLSTPSGGKNIQYF.

The J gene is TRBJ2-7, the V gene TRBV4-1; 12 bases are a match to TRBD2. The J segment lost 2 bases and the V segment lost 3 bases, leaving 5 bases of the junction unmatched. The CDR3 spans 16 residues. Germline CDR1 and CDR2: MGHRA and YSYEKL. The chain's CDR3 is CASSHTSGGRTYEQYF. The CDR3 DNA reads TGCGCCAGCAGCCATACTAGCGGGGGGCGCACCTACGAGCAGTACTTC.

The genes are TRBV5-1 and TRBJ1-1, with TRBD1 identical over 8 bases. The CDR3 extends over 15 amino acids. CDR1 is SGHRS, CDR2 YFSETQ, per germline. The J segment lost 3 bases and the V segment lost 4 bases, leaving 8 bases of the junction unmatched. The CDR3 loop reads CASSAQGVGDTEAFF. CDR3 nucleotide sequence: TGCGCCAGCAGCGCACAGGGGGTTGGAGACACTGAAGCTTTCTTT.

This rearrangement joins TRBV19 to TRBJ2-2; 7 nucleotides match TRBD1. Germline V gene sequence: CDR1 LNHDA, CDR2 SQIVND (reference sequence). Trimming cost V 5 bases and J 2 bases; bases outside gene matches: 8. The CDR3 runs to 16 residues. The CDR3 region is CASSRQGGFNTGELFF. As DNA, the CDR3 is TGTGCCAGTAGTCGCCAAGGGGGCTTCAACACCGGGGAGCTGTTTTTT.

V is TRBV20-1 and J is TRBJ2-7; tentative D call: TRBD2 (6 bases). Trimming left V 3 bases short and J 5 bases short, with 11 bases between. Germline loops: CDR1 DFQATT, CDR2 SNEGSKA (reference sequence). This CDR3 has 12 amino acids. The DNA of the CDR3 is TGCAGTGCTAGTTCGGGGAGGAACGAGCAGTACTTC. This translates into CSASSGRNEQYF.

This chain uses TRBV29-1 with TRBJ2-7, with TRBD1 identical over 9 bases. V shed 3 bases, J shed 7 bases, and the junction held 7 bases outside the gene matches. There are 13 residues in the CDR3. In germline, CDR1 is SQVTM, CDR2 ANQGSEA. The CDR3 DNA reads as TGCAGCGTTGAGTTGGACAGGGGCCGGGAGCAGTACTTC. Its translation is CSVELDRGREQYF.

This rearrangement joins TRBV5-6 to TRBJ1-2; 7 bases are a match to TRBD1. This CDR3 has 14 amino acids. Trimming at V came to 2 bases and at J to 8 bases, leaving 9 bases not matched to a gene. Germline V gene sequence: CDR1 SGHDT, CDR2 YYEEEE. The CDR3 DNA follows: TGTGCCAGCAGCTTAAACAGGGGAACCGGGGGCTACACCTTC. It is translated as CASSLNRGTGGYTF.

The rearrangement uses TRBV6-5 and TRBJ1-5; D not certain. The CDR3 has 13 amino acids. Germline V gives CDR1 MNHEY, CDR2 SVGAGI. With 7 bases removed from V and 4 bases from J, the gap between germline ends came to 11 bases. The CDR3 is CASTDSLNQPQHF. The CDR3, as DNA: TGTGCCAGCACGGACTCTTTAAATCAGCCCCAGCATTTT.

The chain has TRBV6-5 and TRBJ1-5; TRBD1 matches 7 bases. Looked up from germline, CDR1 is MNHEY and CDR2 is SVGAGI. V trimming: 5 bases; J trimming: 6 bases; junction bases outside the gene matches: 4. The CDR3 contains 13 residues. As DNA, the CDR3 is TGTGCCAGCAGTAGGCAGGGGGGTCAGCCCCAGCATTTT. The encoded protein is CASSRQGGQPQHF.